The 10 T cell receptor beta chains presented below share a single source sample, sequenced in a study of T cell changes during pregnancy in multiple sclerosis. The assay was immunoSEQ multiplex PCR, and TCRdb's table has in-frame clones only and misses some. The table records about 33,000 clones, 80% to 95% of them present only once. Sequences were obtained from PBMCs (not recorded whether the cells were cultured). The receptors originated from a female donor with multiple sclerosis, enrolled in a pregnancy study.

J is TRBJ1-3 and V is TRBV9, with D maybe TRBD1 (5 bases). V was pared by 3 bases and J by 6 bases, with 22 bases between. CDR1 is SGDLS, CDR2 YYNGEE, per germline. The CDR3 consists of 17 residues. The CDR3 region has the DNA TGTGCCAGCAGCGGACCGGGGGATTTGCGGATTCAAAACACCATATATTTT. Translating gives CASSGPGDLRIQNTIYF.

The V and J genes are TRBV12-5 and TRBJ2-6; D gene uncertain. The germline gives CDR1 LGHNT, CDR2 FRNRAP. V lost 6 bases to trimming and J lost 1 base, with 4 bases between them. This CDR3 is built from 13 residues. CDR3 nucleotides: TGTGCTAGTGGCCCTTCTGGGGCCAACGTCCTGACTTTC. Amino acids: CASGPSGANVLTF.

This clone was observed once. The chain links TRBV4-1 to TRBJ1-1; unclear D gene. This CDR3 has 13 amino acids. Trimming pared 2 bases from V and 12 bases from J, leaving 16 bases between. Germline V gene sequence: CDR1 MGHRA, CDR2 YSYEKL. For the CDR3, the DNA is TGCGCCAGCAGCCAATCCCGTGAGGGCGGGTCTTTCTTT. It yields the protein CASSQSREGGSFF.

The chain recombines TRBV11-2 with TRBJ2-1, with 12 bases matching TRBD2. The CDR3 has 17 residues. Germline-derived CDR1 and CDR2 are SGHAT and FQNNGV. The junction had 9 bases not matched to a gene; V was cut back by 4 bases and J by 5 bases. The CDR3 nucleotides are TGTGCCAGCAGCTCAGACAGGGGACTAGCGGGCGACAATGAGCAGTTCTTC. Translating gives CASSSDRGLAGDNEQFF. The full variable domain, its missing parts supplied by reference TRBV11-2 and TRBJ2-1, is EAGVAQSPRYKIIEKRQSVAFWCNPISGHATLYWYQQILGQGPKLLIQFQNNGVVDDSQLPKDRFSAERLKGVDSTLKIQPAKLEDSAVYLCASSSDRGLAGDNEQFFGPGTRLTVL.

The chain combines TRBV7-2 with TRBJ2-5; TRBD2 matches at 13 bases. CDR1 and CDR2 (germline): SGHTA, FQGNSA. The CDR3 covers 16 residues. The V segment lost 4 bases and the J segment 4 bases; nucleotides outside the gene matches: 6. CDR3 residues: CASSSLAGGPSETQYF. DNA of the CDR3: TGTGCCAGCAGCTCACTAGCGGGAGGGCCCTCAGAGACCCAGTACTTC.

This CDR3 is CASSPSGRALNEQFF. In nucleotides, the CDR3 is TGTGCCAGCTCACCTAGCGGGAGGGCCCTCAATGAGCAGTTCTTC. V usage is TRBV18 and J usage is TRBJ2-1; 11 positions agree with TRBD2. Germline V gene sequence: CDR1 KGHSH, CDR2 LQKENI. J was trimmed by 6 bases and V by 3 bases; bases with no gene match: 4. CDR3 length: 15 residues.

The rearrangement uses TRBV6-5 and TRBJ2-7; TRBD1 matches at 12 bases. J was trimmed by 6 bases and V by 7 bases; bases with no gene match: 7. The CDR3 covers 14 residues. Germline CDR1 and CDR2: MNHEY and SVGAGI. CDR3 in DNA: TGTGCCAGCACCCCAGGGACAGGGGGCGCCGAGCAGTACTTC. Encoded protein: CASTPGTGGAEQYF.

This sequence joins TRBV9 and TRBJ2-7; 7 positions agree with TRBD1. The CDR3 is 14 residues long. CDR1 SGDLS and CDR2 YYNGEE come from the germline V gene. With 6 bases clipped from V and 2 bases from J, the junction kept 8 bases outside the gene matches. CDR3 coding DNA: TGTGCCAGCACCCCGAAGGGGGCCCCCTACGAGCAGTACTTC. Translated, it gives CASTPKGAPYEQYF.

The V and J genes are TRBV29-1 and TRBJ2-3, with D possibly TRBD1 on 7 matching bases. The ends were cut back, 4 bases at V and 4 bases at J, with 15 bases in the middle. The CDR3 loop spans 14 amino acids. Germline CDR1 reads SQVTM; CDR2 reads ANQGSEA. The CDR3, as DNA: TGCAGCGTTGTGAGGCAGGGGGAGGCAGATACGCAGTATTTT. Amino acids: CSVVRQGEADTQYF.

This clone was seen more than once but under ten times. This chain connects TRBV25-1 to TRBJ1-2, with 11 bases matching TRBD1. CDR1 is MGHDK, CDR2 SYGVNS, per germline. Trimming took 6 bases from V and 11 from J; bases not matched to a gene: 5. The CDR3 contains 12 residues. The CDR3 bases are TGTGCCAGCAGCGGAGGGACAGGGGGATACACCTTC. Amino acids: CASSGGTGGYTF.